A selection of T cell receptor beta chains follows, all from one sample in a study of OX40 agonist ivuxolimab in advanced cancers. Assay used: immunoSEQ multiplex PCR; TCRdb lists only in-frame clones, some missing. The sample has about 94,000 clones, around 94% seen once. The sequenced sample was CD4+ or CD8+ T cells sorted from blood, obtained in a trial of the OX40 agonist ivuxolimab. The receptors here all came from an adult with an advanced solid tumor such as melanoma, head and neck, liver or kidney cancer. Each CDR3 is given with its conserved first and last residue. A D gene is named only where the DNA matches it firmly. The size of a clone is reported for some rows only, either as once, few or many, or as a class for expanded clones.

D gene	V gene	clone size	J gene	CDR3 DNA	CDR3 protein
.	TRBV2	.	TRBJ2-2	TGTGCCAGCAGTACCGCTTACACCGGGGAGCTGTTTTTT	CASSTAYTGELFF
TRBD1	TRBV12-5	.	TRBJ1-5	TGTGCTAGTGGACCGTCCCCCGGACAGGGGGCCGATCAGCCCCAGCATTTT	CASGPSPGQGADQPQHF
.	TRBV2	.	TRBJ1-4	TGTGCCAGCAAGTCCTTGGCAGGTGGTGAAAAACTGTTTTTT	CASKSLAGGEKLFF
TRBD1	TRBV4-3	.	TRBJ2-7	TGCGCCAGCAGCCGGGGGGGACAGGGGACGTACGAGCAGTACTTC	CASSRGGQGTYEQYF
TRBD1	TRBV29-1	.	TRBJ1-1	TGCAGCGTACACGACAGGGCAGGGACTGAAGCTTTCTTT	CSVHDRAGTEAFF
.	TRBV15	.	TRBJ2-5	TGTGCCACCAGCAGAGACTGGAACAGGGCAGAGACCCAGTACTTC	CATSRDWNRAETQYF
TRBD1	TRBV28	.	TRBJ2-7	TGTGCCAGCAGTCCCCGGACAGGGGGCCAGAGGGAGCAGTACTTC	CASSPRTGGQREQYF
.	TRBV10-3	.	TRBJ1-1	TGTGCCATCAGTGGGGTGTCGCAGGGGAACACTGAAGCTTTCTTT	CAISGVSQGNTEAFF
.	TRBV5-4	.	TRBJ1-2	TGTGCCAGCAGCTGGGACATTCAGGCGGGCGGCTACACCTTC	CASSWDIQAGGYTF
TRBD1	TRBV28	once	TRBJ1-1	TGTGCCAGCAGTTCCACAGGGGTTCTTGAGGCTTTCTTT	CASSSTGVLEAFF
.	TRBV6-6	.	TRBJ2-7	TGTGCCAGCAGTTACTCTTCTAAATTGGCAGAGCAGTACTTC	CASSYSSKLAEQYF
.	TRBV6-5	.	TRBJ1-3	TGTGCCAGCAGTTTCCGCATATGGGCTGGAAACACCATATATTTT	CASSFRIWAGNTIYF
.	TRBV11-2	.	TRBJ2-7	TGTGCCAGCAGCTTAGGGAACAGGCCCTACGAGCAGTACTTC	CASSLGNRPYEQYF
.	TRBV9	.	TRBJ2-5	TGTGCCAGCAGCGTAGCGGGACAACCAGGGGAGACCCAGTACTTC	CASSVAGQPGETQYF
.	TRBV28	.	TRBJ1-5	TGTGCCAGCAGAATGGGGCCCAATCAGCCCCAGCATTTT	CASRMGPNQPQHF
.	TRBV7-2	.	TRBJ2-1	TGTGCCAGCAGCTTAGGACTAATCTCCTACAATGAGCAGTTCTTC	CASSLGLISYNEQFF
.	TRBV2	.	TRBJ1-2	TGTGCCAGCAGTGTATCGGGGAACTATGGCTACACCTTC	CASSVSGNYGYTF
TRBD2	TRBV11-2	.	TRBJ2-1	TGTGCCAGCAGCCTCCTTCCTAGCGGGGGCTCCTACAATGAGCAGTTCTTC	CASSLLPSGGSYNEQFF
.	TRBV7-8	.	TRBJ2-7	TGTGCCAGCAGCTTAGGGGGGACGACTTACGAGCAGTACTTC	CASSLGGTTYEQYF
.	TRBV9	.	TRBJ2-1	TGTGCCAGCAGCGTACAGGCTGACAGATTCTCCTACAATGAGCAGTTCTTC	CASSVQADRFSYNEQFF
.	TRBV6-6	once	TRBJ1-4	TGTGCCAGCATCGGGGGAGGGGCTTCTAATGAAAAACTGTTTTTT	CASIGGGASNEKLFF
TRBD1	TRBV15	once	TRBJ1-1	TGTGCCACCAGCCTCGGGGACAGGAGAGAAGCTTTCTTT	CATSLGDRREAFF
TRBD1	TRBV18	.	TRBJ2-7	TGTGCCAGCTCACCAAAGGCACCGACAACAGGGGTGAGCGAGCAGTACTTC	CASSPKAPTTGVSEQYF
.	TRBV2	.	TRBJ1-1	TGTGCCAGCAGTTCGGGGTGGGTGGGCCTTCTCAAGGGTGAAGCTTTCTTT	CASSSGWVGLLKGEAFF
.	TRBV4-2	.	TRBJ2-7	TGTGCCAGCAGCCAAGAAAGGGAAGACAGGGAGGTGTCCTACGAGCAGTACTTC	CASSQEREDREVSYEQYF
.	TRBV27	.	TRBJ2-7	TGTGCCAGCAGTTTAGCAGGACGGATACTACTCGAGCAGTACTTC	CASSLAGRILLEQYF
TRBD1	TRBV7-2	.	TRBJ2-7	TGTGCCAGCAGCTTGGGAGGGACAGGGGTTCTGGTGCAGTACTTC	CASSLGGTGVLVQYF
TRBD1	TRBV7-2	.	TRBJ1-4	TGTGCCAGCAGCAGACAGGGGCTTAATGAAAAACTGTTTTTT	CASSRQGLNEKLFF
.	TRBV9	.	TRBJ1-2	TGTGCCAGCAGCGTACAGGGAAGAGCTAACTATGGCTACACCTTC	CASSVQGRANYGYTF
.	TRBV5-4	.	TRBJ2-7	TGTGCCAGCAGCTTGGGGCTTGGCAGAAACATCTCCTACGAGCAGTACTTC	CASSLGLGRNISYEQYF
.	TRBV27	.	TRBJ1-2	TGTGCCAGCAGTTTAAGAGGGGCCCTGGGGGGCTACACCTTC	CASSLRGALGGYTF
.	TRBV5-4	.	TRBJ1-3	TGTGCCAGCAGCCCGGGGGGCAGGAGCTCTGGAAACACCATATATTTT	CASSPGGRSSGNTIYF
.	TRBV28	.	TRBJ2-2	TGTGCCAGCAGTTGGACACCAAACACCGGGGAGCTGTTTTTT	CASSWTPNTGELFF
TRBD2	TRBV5-4	.	TRBJ2-7	TGTGCCAGCAGCTCGCTGAGGAGGGGACTAGCGGGGGTAAGCCGCTACGAGCAGTACTTC	CASSSLRRGLAGVSRYEQYF
TRBD1	TRBV5-4	.	TRBJ1-1	TGTGCCAGCAGCCCGGACAGGGGGCGTCTCCACACTGAAGCTTTCTTT	CASSPDRGRLHTEAFF
.	TRBV9	.	TRBJ1-4	TGTGCCAGCAGCGTAGTGGCAGGGCAAGGTGAAAAACTGTTTTTT	CASSVVAGQGEKLFF
TRBD1	TRBV6-1	.	TRBJ1-1	TGTGCCAGCACAAGGGGGCGAGAAACTGAAGCTTTCTTT	CASTRGRETEAFF
.	TRBV5-4	.	TRBJ1-2	TGTGCCAGCAGCTTGAGGAAGGGAAGGGGCCTAAATAACTATGGCTACACCTTC	CASSLRKGRGLNNYGYTF
.	TRBV7-2	once	TRBJ1-1	TGTGCCAGCAGCTCGCAGGGGCAAACTATCACTGAAGCTTTCTTT	CASSSQGQTITEAFF
TRBD2	TRBV5-1	.	TRBJ2-7	TGCGCCAGCAGCTTGATGTCTAGCGGGAGGAAGACCTACGAGCAGTACTTC	CASSLMSSGRKTYEQYF
.	TRBV4-2	.	TRBJ2-2	TGTGCCAGCAGCCAAGACCGCCAACACAACACCGGGGAGCTGTTTTTT	CASSQDRQHNTGELFF
TRBD2	TRBV4-1	.	TRBJ2-3	TGCGCCAGCAGCCAACTTTGGGCGGGAGGCACAGATACGCAGTATTTT	CASSQLWAGGTDTQYF
TRBD1	TRBV4-1	.	TRBJ1-4	TGCGCCAGCAGCCAGCCCGGGACAGGGGATGAAAAACTGTTTTTT	CASSQPGTGDEKLFF
TRBD1	TRBV18	.	TRBJ1-2	TGTGCCAGCTCACCCTCTGGGCAGGGGGTCTATGGCTACACCTTC	CASSPSGQGVYGYTF
TRBD1	TRBV11-1	.	TRBJ2-4	TGTGCCAGCAGCTTATCCGACAGGGATAGTAACATTCAGTACTTC	CASSLSDRDSNIQYF
.	TRBV30	.	TRBJ2-3	TGTGCCTGGAGTTACCAAATCACAGGGACAAATACGCAGTATTTT	CAWSYQITGTNTQYF
.	TRBV15	few	TRBJ2-7	TGTGCCACCAGCAGGGCTGGAGGGGAGCAGTACTTC	CATSRAGGEQYF
.	TRBV4-1	.	TRBJ1-1	TGCGCCAGCAGCCAAGGCGGGGCGGTGAACACTGAAGCTTTCTTT	CASSQGGAVNTEAFF